The 29 T cell receptor beta chains in this list originate from one sample, sequenced in a study of early T cells in non-severe SARS-CoV-2 infection. TCRdb used MiXCR to reprocess the 5' RACE reads, holding one entry per CDR3 protein. The profile shows roughly 35,000 distinct CDR3 sequences, less than 8.5% of them singletons. Sequencing was carried out using whole blood. These receptors were obtained from an adult who was a healthcare worker with PCR-confirmed SARS-CoV-2 infection or an uninfected control (not recorded which).

This clonotype was counted at least ten times. This rearrangement joins TRBV11-2 to TRBJ2-6, with 8 bases aligning to TRBD2. Germline values: CDR1 SGHAT, CDR2 FQNNGV. V lost 7 bases, J lost 2 bases, and 19 bases stayed unmatched. This CDR3 comprises 20 residues. The CDR3 loop is CASTRRRLAGEMAGANVLTF. The CDR3 coding sequence is TGTGCCAGCACACGCCGACGGCTAGCGGGTGAGATGGCTGGGGCCAACGTCCTGACTTTC.

This clonotype showed up many times. The chain carries TRBV18 and TRBJ2-4; D possibly corresponds to TRBD1 (5 bases). This CDR3 has 16 amino acids. Germline CDR1 reads KGHSH; CDR2 reads LQKENI. The V gene lost 6 bases and the J gene lost 6 bases, with 21 bases spanning the gap. As DNA, the CDR3 is TGTGCCAGCTCTTCTTTACCCCCCCAGGGCGCAAACATTCAGTACTTC. It specifies CASSSLPPQGANIQYF.

At least ten counts were recorded for this clonotype. CDR3 nucleotide sequence: TGCGCCAGCAGCTTGGAGGGCCAAGAGACCCAGTACTTC. This encodes CASSLEGQETQYF. The chain links TRBV5-1 to TRBJ2-5; no reliable D call. The germline gives CDR1 SGHRS, CDR2 YFSETQ. Trimming took off 0 bases at V and 1 base at J, with 4 bases between the two ends. This CDR3 contains 13 residues.

This clonotype was counted at least ten times. The rearrangement joins TRBV27 to TRBJ2-1; 11 bases map to TRBD2. Germline V gene lookup returns CDR1 MNHEY and CDR2 SMNVEV (reference sequence). There are 15 residues in the CDR3. Unmatched junction bases numbered 5, after V lost 5 bases and J lost 5 bases. Here the CDR3 reads CASSPLAGGHNEQFF. CDR3 in DNA: TGTGCCAGCAGTCCCCTAGCGGGGGGTCACAATGAGCAGTTCTTC.

This clonotype was seen ten or more times. The V and J genes are TRBV6-5 and TRBJ2-1; 7 bases align to TRBD2. V trimming: 2 bases; J trimming: 9 bases; junction bases outside the gene matches: 10. Germline CDR1 and CDR2: MNHEY and SVGAGI. The CDR3 is 15 residues long. CDR3: CASSYRGRAYREQFF. DNA of the CDR3: TGTGCCAGCAGTTACCGGGGGAGGGCCTATCGTGAGCAGTTCTTC.

This clonotype was seen a handful of times. The chain combines TRBV24-1 with TRBJ2-2, with 8 bases aligning to TRBD1. This CDR3 contains 14 residues. From germline, CDR1 is KGHDR and CDR2 SFDVKD. V was clipped by 7 bases and J by 3 bases; unmatched bases: 3. The CDR3 loop is CATRPGQDTGELFF. The CDR3 DNA is TGTGCCACCAGGCCGGGACAGGACACCGGGGAGCTGTTTTTT.

CDR3 nucleotide sequence: TGCGCCAGCAGCTTGGGTCCGGGTCTAGCGAACCAAGAGACCCAGTACTTC. Its protein product is CASSLGPGLANQETQYF. The chain uses TRBV5-1 and TRBJ2-5; tentative D call: TRBD2 (6 bases). The length of the CDR3 is 17 residues. The germline V and J ends were trimmed by 0 bases and 0 bases, with 15 bases remaining between them. Germline V lookup: CDR1 SGHRS, CDR2 YFSETQ.

This clonotype was seen at least ten times. This chain links TRBV12-3 or TRBV12-4 with TRBJ2-7; D not certain. CDR3 length equals 13 residues. V gave up 3 bases and J gave up 2 bases, with 8 bases separating them. The CDR3 sequence: CASSLAETYEQYF. The CDR3 bases are TGTGCCAGCAGTTTGGCGGAAACCTACGAGCAGTACTTC.

This clonotype appeared many times. This chain links TRBV18 with TRBJ2-1; unclear D gene. V was shortened by 4 bases and J by 7 bases, with 5 bases between the two germline ends. Germline loops: CDR1 KGHSH, CDR2 LQKENI. The CDR3 is 11 residues long. The CDR3 DNA is TGTGCCAGCTCACATCTAAATGAGCAGTTCTTC. This gives the protein CASSHLNEQFF.

This clonotype has at least ten counts. The rearrangement uses TRBV21-1 and TRBJ2-2; TRBD2 is the table's D call, not checked against the DNA. TRBV21-1 is a pseudogene. The length of the CDR3 is 17 residues. The CDR3 is CASSKSRAGESTGELFF. CDR3 bases: TGTGCCAGCAGCAAAAGTAGGGCAGGCGAGAGCACCGGGGAGCTGTTTTTT.

This clonotype was recorded many times. V gene TRBV6-6 combines with J gene TRBJ2-1, with 8 bases matching TRBD2. Germline V CDR1 and CDR2: MNHNY, SVGAGI (reference sequence). Losses at the gene ends were 5 bases for V and 5 bases for J; bases not matched to a gene: 8. The CDR3 consists of 15 residues. The CDR3 DNA reads TGTGCCAGCAGTCCCGGACTAGCACCGCACAATGAGCAGTTCTTC. This sequence encodes CASSPGLAPHNEQFF.

Only a few counts were recorded for this clonotype. The rearrangement links TRBV28 to TRBJ2-2; D ambiguous. CDR1 and CDR2 from the germline V gene are MDHEN and SYDVKM. The V end was cut by 5 bases, the J end by 3 bases, with 7 bases between. This CDR3 spans 13 amino acids. The CDR3 nucleotides read TGTGCCAGCAGTCGACGGGACACCGGGGAGCTGTTTTTT. As protein: CASSRRDTGELFF.

J is TRBJ2-7 and V is TRBV5-1; 8 bases align to TRBD1. This CDR3 spans 15 amino acids. With V trimmed by 4 bases and J by 5 bases, 11 bases remained unmatched. Germline V lookup: CDR1 SGHRS, CDR2 YFSETQ. The CDR3 region has the DNA TGCGCCAGCAGCCCAGACGTGACAGGGGCTAACGAGCAGTACTTC. This sequence encodes CASSPDVTGANEQYF.

This clonotype was seen ten or more times. This chain uses TRBV12-3 or TRBV12-4 with TRBJ1-5; 9 positions match TRBD1. The CDR3 has 16 residues. With 5 bases clipped from V and 2 bases from J, the junction kept 7 bases outside the gene matches. Here the CDR3 DNA reads TGTGCCAGCAGTCTGGGACAGGGAAGGGGCAATCAGCCCCAGCATTTT. It encodes CASSLGQGRGNQPQHF.

This clonotype has a count of ten or more. This chain connects TRBV19 to TRBJ2-7; D not certain. The CDR3 extends over 9 amino acids. Germline V gene lookup returns CDR1 LNHDA and CDR2 SQIVND (reference sequence). V was pared by 11 bases and J by 1 base, with 3 bases between. CDR3 bases: TGTGCCCGTTCCTACGAGCAGTACTTC. This encodes CARSYEQYF.

This clonotype has a count of ten or more. CDR3 in amino acids: CASSLVGGPSYNSPLHF. CDR3 coding DNA: TGTGCCAGCAGCTTGGTGGGGGGCCCGTCCTATAATTCACCCCTCCACTTT. The rearrangement links TRBV5-5 to TRBJ1-6; a weak D match, TRBD1 (6 bases). CDR1 and CDR2 from the germline V gene are SGHKS and YYEKEE (reference sequence). The CDR3 has 17 amino acids. V was shortened by 0 bases and J by 1 base, with 11 bases between the two germline ends.

This clonotype was counted between two and nine times. The V and J genes are TRBV6-5 and TRBJ2-1; D may match TRBD1 or TRBD2 (5 bases each). With 7 bases removed from V and 4 bases from J, the gap between germline ends came to 20 bases. CDR3 size: 16 residues. The germline V gene encodes CDR1 MNHEY and CDR2 SVGAGI. This CDR3 reads CASTSEVAGGYNEQFF. The CDR3 DNA reads as TGTGCCAGCACCTCGGAGGTGGCTGGGGGTTACAATGAGCAGTTCTTC.

The table lists this clonotype with many counts. V and J are TRBV12-3 or TRBV12-4 and TRBJ2-2; maybe TRBD1 (5 bases). CDR3 length: 15 residues. V lost 3 bases and J 4 bases, leaving 12 bases between the germline ends. CDR3 sequence: CASSLSQGGTGELFF. The CDR3 DNA is TGTGCCAGCAGTTTGTCGCAGGGCGGCACCGGGGAGCTGTTTTTT.

This clonotype was counted a few times. The chain has TRBV20-1 and TRBJ1-6; no reliable D call. The germline V gene encodes CDR1 DFQATT and CDR2 SNEGSKA (reference sequence). With 2 bases removed from V and 0 bases from J, the gap between germline ends came to 14 bases. The CDR3 runs to 17 residues. This CDR3 is CSARSFSGSSYNSPLHF. The CDR3 nucleotides are TGCAGTGCTAGATCGTTCTCGGGGAGCTCCTATAATTCACCCCTCCACTTT.

This clonotype has just a few counts. Germline is not matched at one junction end, which may reflect a read error. The chain joins TRBV7-8 to TRBJ2-5, with TRBD1 matching over 10 bases. CDR1 SGHVS and CDR2 FQNEAQ come from the germline V gene. CDR3 length equals 15 residues. For the CDR3, the DNA is TGTACCAGCAGCCCCGGACAGGGGGTTGTAAAGACCCAGTACTTC. Its translation: CTSSPGQGVVKTQYF.

The chain joins TRBV29-1 to TRBJ1-5, with D maybe TRBD1 (5 bases). CDR1 SQVTM and CDR2 ANQGSEA come from the germline V gene. CDR3 length: 12 amino acids. Trimming shortened V by 4 bases and J by 8 bases, and 12 bases separated the two germline ends. The CDR3 reads CSVVEGREPQHF. For the CDR3, the DNA is TGCAGCGTTGTTGAGGGACGGGAGCCCCAGCATTTT.

There are many counts of this clonotype. This chain connects TRBV12-3 or TRBV12-4 to TRBJ1-5; 7 bases match TRBD1. This CDR3 has 15 residues. V was pared by 7 bases and J by 4 bases, with 10 bases of the junction left unmatched. CDR3 loop: CASNRQGDSNQPQHF. CDR3 DNA sequence: TGTGCCAGCAATCGACAGGGCGACTCAAATCAGCCCCAGCATTTT.

CDR3 nucleotide sequence: TGTGCCAGTAGTATGCGGAGCGGGACCTTGAACACTGAAGCTTTCTTT. Translating gives CASSMRSGTLNTEAFF. V is TRBV19 and J is TRBJ1-1; maybe TRBD1 (5 bases). Looked up from germline, CDR1 is LNHDA and CDR2 is SQIVND (reference sequence). The CDR3 runs to 16 residues. Trimming pared 3 bases from V and 0 bases from J, leaving 14 bases between.

This chain links TRBV29-1 with TRBJ2-1; 7 bases line up with TRBD2. CDR1 is SQVTM and CDR2 is ANQGSEA in the germline V gene. Trimming cost V 6 bases and J 8 bases; bases outside gene matches: 10. The CDR3 length is 13 residues. The DNA of the CDR3 is TGCAGCGTCGGCAGGGAGGGCGGGTATGAGCAGTTCTTC. Amino acids: CSVGREGGYEQFF.

This chain connects TRBV11-2 to TRBJ2-1; 9 bases are shared with TRBD2. V lost 7 bases, J lost 6 bases, and 7 bases stayed unmatched. Germline loops: CDR1 SGHAT, CDR2 FQNNGV. The CDR3 consists of 14 residues. Here the CDR3 DNA reads TGTGCCAGCACCCATAGCGGGAGCGGCAATGAGCAGTTCTTC. Residues: CASTHSGSGNEQFF.

The chain uses TRBV15 and TRBJ2-3; D gene uncertain. The V end lost 7 bases, the J end lost 5 bases, and 13 bases lay between the germline ends. The CDR3 has 13 residues. Germline assignment: CDR1 LNHNV and CDR2 YYDKDF (reference sequence). CDR3 coding DNA: TGTGCCACCAATCCCGACCATCTAGATACGCAGTATTTT. This codes for CATNPDHLDTQYF. Using reference TRBV15 and TRBJ2-3 for the parts outside the CDR3, the full variable domain is DAMVIQNPRYQVTQFGKPVTLSCSQTLNHNVMYWYQQKSSQAPKLLFHYYDKDFNNEADTPDNFQSRRPNTSFCFLDIRSPGLGDTAMYLCATNPDHLDTQYFGPGTRLTVL.

The CDR3: CSAIPHSGNTIYF. DNA for the CDR3: TGCAGTGCTATCCCCCACAGCGGAAACACCATATATTTT. The V call is TRBV20-1, the J call TRBJ1-3; D uncertain. The CDR3 runs 13 residues. Trimming removed 4 bases at V and 4 bases at J, with 11 bases between. CDR1 and CDR2 (germline): DFQATT, SNEGSKA (reference sequence).

CDR3 residues: CASSPKGEQFF. The CDR3 DNA reads TGTGCCAGCAGCCCCAAAGGTGAGCAGTTCTTC. V gene TRBV11-2 combines with J gene TRBJ2-1; D ambiguous. V gave up 5 bases and J gave up 9 bases, with 8 bases separating them. The CDR3 contains 11 residues. Germline assignment: CDR1 SGHAT and CDR2 FQNNGV.

This clonotype was counted many times. The J gene is TRBJ2-1, the V gene TRBV10-3; possibly TRBD2 for D (5 bases). Trimming cost V 8 bases and J 8 bases, with 10 bases left between them. The CDR3 covers 11 residues. The germline V gene encodes CDR1 ENHRY and CDR2 SYGVKD. CDR3 in amino acids: CAIGLADEQFF. CDR3 nucleotides: TGTGCCATCGGGCTAGCCGATGAGCAGTTCTTC.